This T cell receptor (beta chain) derives from a study of blood T cell repertoires in COVID-19. The CDR3 loop spans 16 amino acids. V dropped 1 base and J dropped 2; count of bases not matched to a gene: 1. Germline assignment: CDR1 KGHSH and CDR2 LQKENI. In its sample, this clone was seen once. Libraries were prepared by immunoSEQ multiplex PCR; TCRdb keeps only in-frame clonotypes and omits some of them. The sample lists 50,000 to 70,000 clones; roughly 86% were seen once. Sequenced material: peripheral blood. The chain is built from TRBV18 and TRBJ2-5; 13 bases match TRBD2. This clonotype was sampled from a human donor with active COVID-19. The donor label of this sample is uncertain. The CDR3 nucleotides read TGTGCCAGCTCACCACAGGGACTAGCGGGACAAGAGACCCAGTACTTC. As protein: CASSPQGLAGQETQYF.